This is a list of T cell receptor beta chains from one sample in a study of cytomegalovirus exposure and HLA in healthy donors. The method was immunoSEQ multiplex PCR; TCRdb's version includes in-frame clones alone and lacks a portion of them. This sample's table reports almost 35,000 clones. The material sequenced was PBMCs. These receptors originate from a woman between 40 and 50 years old in good health and CMV-seropositive. Each CDR3 is given with its conserved first and last residue. Each record gives: V gene, J gene, D gene, CDR3 protein, CDR3 DNA. A D gene is named only where the DNA matches it firmly.

V gene: TRBV4-3; J gene: TRBJ2-1; D gene: -; CDR3 protein: CASSQVGVNEQFF; CDR3 DNA: TGCGCCAGCAGCCAAGTAGGGGTCAATGAGCAGTTCTTC
V gene: TRBV5-4; J gene: TRBJ2-7; D gene: -; CDR3 protein: CASSLGQGSSYEQYF; CDR3 DNA: TGTGCCAGCAGCTTGGGGCAGGGGAGCTCCTACGAGCAGTACTTC
V gene: TRBV15; J gene: TRBJ2-2; D gene: TRBD1; CDR3 protein: CATSRGQMITGELFF; CDR3 DNA: TGTGCCACCAGCAGGGGACAGATGATAACCGGGGAGCTGTTTTTT
V gene: TRBV7-6; J gene: TRBJ2-3; D gene: TRBD2; CDR3 protein: CASSLPVAGGRTDTQYF; CDR3 DNA: TGTGCCAGCAGCTTACCTGTAGCGGGAGGTCGCACAGATACGCAGTATTTT
V gene: TRBV2; J gene: TRBJ2-7; D gene: -; CDR3 protein: CATQEGAYEQYF; CDR3 DNA: TGTGCCACCCAAGAGGGCGCCTACGAGCAGTACTTC
V gene: TRBV7-9; J gene: TRBJ1-6; D gene: TRBD1; CDR3 protein: CASSPDRGKSPLHF; CDR3 DNA: TGTGCCAGCAGCCCTGACAGGGGGAAATCACCCCTCCACTTT
V gene: TRBV11-2; J gene: TRBJ1-1; D gene: TRBD1; CDR3 protein: CASSILGQGRTRAFF; CDR3 DNA: TGTGCCAGCAGCATTTTGGGACAGGGACGAACAAGAGCTTTCTTT
V gene: TRBV4-3; J gene: TRBJ2-1; D gene: -; CDR3 protein: CASSQEEGRGNEQFF; CDR3 DNA: TGCGCCAGCAGCCAAGAAGAGGGTCGGGGCAATGAGCAGTTCTTC
V gene: TRBV19; J gene: TRBJ2-7; D gene: -; CDR3 protein: CANLRLRMREQYF; CDR3 DNA: TGTGCCAATCTCCGGCTTAGGATGAGGGAGCAGTACTTC
V gene: TRBV28; J gene: TRBJ1-4; D gene: -; CDR3 protein: CASRPPGVPNEKLFF; CDR3 DNA: TGTGCCAGCAGGCCCCCCGGGGTACCTAATGAAAAACTGTTTTTT
V gene: TRBV5-6; J gene: TRBJ2-5; D gene: TRBD2; CDR3 protein: CASSLAPGLGETQYF; CDR3 DNA: TGTGCCAGCAGCTTGGCCCCAGGACTAGGGGAGACCCAGTACTTC
V gene: TRBV28; J gene: TRBJ2-4; D gene: TRBD2; CDR3 protein: CASSLRSGSNIQYF; CDR3 DNA: TGTGCCAGCAGTTTACGTAGCGGGAGCAACATTCAGTACTTC
V gene: TRBV19; J gene: TRBJ2-7; D gene: -; CDR3 protein: CATSNSPFSDEQYF; CDR3 DNA: TGTGCCACCTCCAACAGTCCCTTCTCGGACGAGCAGTACTTC
V gene: TRBV11-2; J gene: TRBJ1-4; D gene: -; CDR3 protein: CASSLRRPREYEKLFF; CDR3 DNA: TGTGCCAGCAGCTTGAGGAGACCGAGGGAGTATGAAAAACTGTTTTTT
V gene: TRBV27; J gene: TRBJ1-1; D gene: -; CDR3 protein: CASSWDSNTEAFF; CDR3 DNA: TGTGCCAGCAGTTGGGACTCGAACACTGAAGCTTTCTTT
V gene: TRBV29-1; J gene: TRBJ2-5; D gene: TRBD1; CDR3 protein: CSVERAGGWGETQYF; CDR3 DNA: TGCAGCGTTGAACGGGCAGGGGGCTGGGGAGAGACCCAGTACTTC
V gene: TRBV5-1; J gene: TRBJ1-3; D gene: -; CDR3 protein: CASSLMAGNSGNTIYF; CDR3 DNA: TGCGCCAGCAGCTTGATGGCAGGAAACTCTGGAAACACCATATATTTT
V gene: TRBV18; J gene: TRBJ1-1; D gene: -; CDR3 protein: CASSLKGGNTEAFF; CDR3 DNA: TGTGCCAGCTCCCTGAAAGGGGGGAACACTGAAGCTTTCTTT
V gene: TRBV28; J gene: TRBJ1-2; D gene: -; CDR3 protein: CASNLGGGNFGYTF; CDR3 DNA: TGTGCCAGCAACCTTGGGGGGGGAAACTTCGGCTACACCTTC
V gene: TRBV15; J gene: TRBJ2-7; D gene: TRBD1; CDR3 protein: CATSSGQGYEQYF; CDR3 DNA: TGTGCCACCAGCAGCGGACAGGGCTACGAGCAGTACTTC
V gene: TRBV6-5; J gene: TRBJ1-2; D gene: TRBD1; CDR3 protein: CASSRGQGSNYGYTF; CDR3 DNA: TGTGCCAGCAGCAGAGGACAGGGGTCAAACTATGGCTACACCTTC
V gene: TRBV7-3; J gene: TRBJ2-2; D gene: -; CDR3 protein: CASSDGMGGELFF; CDR3 DNA: TGTGCCAGCAGCGACGGGATGGGGGGGGAGCTGTTTTTT
V gene: TRBV10-1; J gene: TRBJ2-1; D gene: -; CDR3 protein: CASSGPGLRSYNEQFF; CDR3 DNA: TGCGCCAGCAGTGGACCGGGACTCAGGTCCTACAATGAGCAGTTCTTC
V gene: TRBV30; J gene: TRBJ2-7; D gene: -; CDR3 protein: CAWSPLGLYEQYF; CDR3 DNA: TGTGCCTGGAGTCCCCTCGGACTTTACGAGCAGTACTTC
V gene: TRBV5-1; J gene: TRBJ2-5; D gene: TRBD1; CDR3 protein: CASSSGQGIETQYF; CDR3 DNA: TGCGCCAGCAGCTCCGGACAGGGGATAGAGACCCAGTACTTC
V gene: TRBV7-9; J gene: TRBJ1-1; D gene: -; CDR3 protein: CASSLARANTEAFF; CDR3 DNA: TGTGCCAGCAGCTTAGCCAGGGCGAACACTGAAGCTTTCTTT
V gene: TRBV9; J gene: TRBJ2-1; D gene: TRBD2; CDR3 protein: CASSVDSSGRNEQFF; CDR3 DNA: TGTGCCAGCAGCGTAGACTCTAGCGGGAGGAATGAGCAGTTCTTC
V gene: TRBV30; J gene: TRBJ2-1; D gene: -; CDR3 protein: CAWSNGVQDEQFF; CDR3 DNA: TGTGCCTGGAGTAACGGGGTTCAAGATGAGCAGTTCTTC
V gene: TRBV28; J gene: TRBJ1-5; D gene: TRBD1; CDR3 protein: CASLQGGSNQPQHF; CDR3 DNA: TGTGCCAGTTTACAGGGGGGTAGCAATCAGCCCCAGCATTTT
V gene: TRBV19; J gene: TRBJ1-5; D gene: -; CDR3 protein: CASNTIYSNQPQHF; CDR3 DNA: TGTGCCAGTAACACGATTTATAGCAATCAGCCCCAGCATTTT
V gene: TRBV7-2; J gene: TRBJ1-1; D gene: TRBD1; CDR3 protein: CASSFPAQGAGNTEAFF; CDR3 DNA: TGTGCCAGCAGCTTTCCTGCGCAGGGGGCGGGTAACACTGAAGCTTTCTTT
V gene: TRBV5-1; J gene: TRBJ1-5; D gene: -; CDR3 protein: CASSLGLNQPQHF; CDR3 DNA: TGCGCCAGCAGCTTGGGACTAAATCAGCCCCAGCATTTT
V gene: TRBV28; J gene: TRBJ1-5; D gene: TRBD1; CDR3 protein: CASRIRDRFSNQPQHF; CDR3 DNA: TGTGCCAGCAGGATAAGGGACAGGTTTAGCAATCAGCCCCAGCATTTT
V gene: TRBV11-2; J gene: TRBJ2-7; D gene: -; CDR3 protein: CASSPSHYNPLEQYF; CDR3 DNA: TGTGCCAGCAGCCCCTCACACTATAACCCGTTGGAGCAGTACTTC
V gene: TRBV30; J gene: TRBJ2-7; D gene: TRBD1; CDR3 protein: CAWTTDRSYEQYF; CDR3 DNA: TGTGCCTGGACTACGGACAGGAGTTACGAGCAGTACTTC
V gene: TRBV5-1; J gene: TRBJ2-5; D gene: TRBD2; CDR3 protein: CASGLAGGVETQYF; CDR3 DNA: TGCGCCAGCGGACTAGCGGGGGGCGTAGAGACCCAGTACTTC
V gene: TRBV2; J gene: TRBJ1-6; D gene: -; CDR3 protein: CASSAGRGNSPLHF; CDR3 DNA: TGTGCCAGCAGTGCGGGGAGAGGGAATTCACCCCTCCACTTT